Below, one T cell receptor (beta chain) is given with its context. The data originate from a study of shared clonotypes between healthy human individuals. V lost 5 bases and J lost 11, with 21 bases in between. In germline, CDR1 is SGHAT, CDR2 FQNNGV. The CDR3 consists of 14 residues. TCRdb keeps only in-frame clones here, not all; method: immunoSEQ multiplex PCR. Of roughly 2.2 million clones listed, just over 90% are singletons. Sequencing used naive CD4+ T cells from PBMCs. Subset in this sample: CD45RA+ positively selected. This rearrangement joins TRBV11-2 to TRBJ1-1; weak D call: TRBD1 (5 bases). The sequence derives from a man younger than 35 in good health. Some clones in this sample may be carry-over from other donors' samples. The CDR3 DNA reads TGTGCCAGCAGCCCCCGGGGCGCCCGCGGGCGGGCTTTCTTT. This codes for CASSPRGARGRAFF.